One and the same sample provided the 14 T cell receptor beta chains below, sequenced in a study of CXCR3-negative and CXCR3-positive naive CD8 T cells. Study-wide findings and caveats: Greater hydrophobicity was found in TRB CDR3s of CXCR3-positive naive cells than of CXCR3-negative naive cells.

Their antigens remain unidentified. cDNA libraries for TRB were generated by 5' RACE incorporating UMI labels. TCRdb derives one entry per CDR3 protein from the 5' RACE reads, leaving out DNA. This repertoire includes tens of thousands of distinct CDR3 sequences. The sample taken for sequencing was naive CXCR3+ CD8+ T cells from blood. Sample subset: CD45RO-CCR7+CD27+CD95- naive CD8+ T cells expressing CXCR3 (TNR3+). These receptors were taken from a human donor in good health. Some clones in this sample may be carry-over from other donors' samples.

This sequence joins TRBV5-1 and TRBJ2-1; TCRdb's D call, TRBD1, is unchecked because there is no DNA. The length of the CDR3 is 17 residues. From germline, CDR1 is SGHRS and CDR2 YFSETQ. The CDR3 region is CASSLRGGQVYYNEQFF.

The chain recombines TRBV2 with TRBJ2-5; TCRdb's D call, TRBD1, is unchecked because there is no DNA. Germline CDR1 SNHLY, CDR2 FYNNEI. The CDR3 contains 14 residues. CDR3 region: CASSDPGREETQYF.

V usage is TRBV20-1 and J usage is TRBJ2-7; checking the TCRdb D call of TRBD1 is not possible without DNA. This CDR3 is built from 14 residues. The germline V gene encodes CDR1 DFQATT and CDR2 SNEGSKA (reference sequence). The CDR3 sequence is CSAKGSTVSYEQYF.

The chain links TRBV28 to TRBJ2-7. CDR1 MDHEN and CDR2 SYDVKM come from the germline V gene. This CDR3 contains 13 residues. This chain's CDR3 is CASNLGVGYEQYF. Variable domain in full (rest from reference TRBV28 and TRBJ2-7): DVKVTQSSRYLVKRTGEKVFLECVQDMDHENMFWYRQDPGLGLRLIYFSYDVKMKEKGDIPEGYSVSREKKERFSLILESASTNQTSMYLCASNLGVGYEQYFGPGTRLTVT.

This rearrangement joins TRBV6-2 or TRBV6-3 to TRBJ2-7; TCRdb lists TRBD1, though no DNA is available to test this call. In germline, CDR1 is MNHEY, CDR2 SVGEGT. The CDR3 totals 17 residues. The CDR3 loop reads CASSYGGGYSTGYEQYF.

The V gene is TRBV7-9, the J gene TRBJ2-7; without DNA, the TCRdb call of TRBD1 cannot be checked. Per the germline V gene, CDR1 is SEHNR and CDR2 is FQNEAQ (reference sequence). This CDR3 spans 13 amino acids. This CDR3 is CASSGTGGREQYF.

The chain joins TRBV29-1 to TRBJ2-2; as DNA is missing, the TRBD1 call by TCRdb cannot be tested. CDR3 length: 16 amino acids. CDR1 and CDR2 from the germline V gene are SQVTM and ANQGSEA. The CDR3 protein is CSVVSVLQAGTGELFF.

The rearrangement joins TRBV10-3 to TRBJ2-7; without DNA, the TCRdb call of TRBD1 cannot be checked. The CDR3 is 17 residues long. In germline, CDR1 is ENHRY, CDR2 SYGVKD. CDR3 sequence reads: CAISQTRQGELSYEQYF.

The chain couples TRBV7-3 to TRBJ2-1; with no DNA, the TCRdb D assignment of TRBD1 cannot be verified. There are 16 residues in the CDR3. The germline V gene encodes CDR1 SGHTA and CDR2 FQGTGA. CDR3 sequence: CASSFAGGSSYNEQFF. Full variable domain (outside the CDR3, taken from reference TRBV7-3 and TRBJ2-1): GAGVSQTPSNKVTEKGKYVELRCDPISGHTALYWYRQSLGQGPEFLIYFQGTGAADDSGLPNDRFFAVRPEGSVSTLKIQRTERGDSAVYLCASSFAGGSSYNEQFFGPGTRLTVL.

The rearrangement joins TRBV18 to TRBJ2-1; TCRdb's D call, TRBD1, is unchecked because there is no DNA. CDR3 length equals 15 residues. From germline, CDR1 is KGHSH and CDR2 LQKENI. The CDR3 sequence is CASSTARGAYNEQFF.

The rearrangement uses TRBV7-8 and TRBJ2-3; TCRdb picks TRBD2, but there is no DNA to check that call. Per the germline V gene, CDR1 is SGHVS and CDR2 is FQNEAQ. This CDR3 has 17 amino acids. CDR3 sequence reads: CASSFAPAGGITDTQYF.

This chain links TRBV20-1 with TRBJ1-2; TCRdb indicates TRBD1, and absent DNA this call remains unverified. The CDR3 is 13 amino acids. Germline loops: CDR1 DFQATT, CDR2 SNEGSKA (reference sequence). CDR3 region: CSAARDTNYGYTF.

V usage is TRBV5-4 and J usage is TRBJ2-3; TCRdb calls TRBD2, which cannot be checked without DNA. The CDR3 is 13 residues long. Germline V gene data show CDR1 as SGHNT and CDR2 as YYREEE (reference sequence). This CDR3 is CACREVGGDTQYF. Together with reference TRBV5-4 and TRBJ2-3, the CDR3 gives the full variable domain: ETGVTQSPTHLIKTRGQQVTLRCSSQSGHNTVSWYQQALGQGPQFIFQYYREEENGRGNFPPRFSGLQFPNYSSELNVNALELDDSALYLCACREVGGDTQYFGPGTRLTVL.

The chain recombines TRBV12-3 or TRBV12-4 with TRBJ1-5; TCRdb calls TRBD1, which cannot be checked without DNA. The CDR3 totals 14 residues. This CDR3 is CASSSQGGPQPQHF.